The 29 T cell receptor beta chains reported below all come from one sample, sequenced in a study of T cell repertoires in cytomegalovirus infection. These receptors lack a known antigen. TCRdb used MiXCR to reprocess the reads, holding one entry per CDR3 protein. The sample holds 700,000 to 950,000 distinct CDR3 sequences, approximately 32% seen once. This specimen was cultured CD8+ T cells from PBMCs, taken from culture after CMV antigen stimulation. The source of these receptors is a human donor in good health (CMV status not recorded). Some clones in this sample may be carry-over from other donors' samples.

CDR3 region: CASNKGSNEQFF. CDR3 DNA: TGTGCCAGCAATAAGGGGTCGAATGAGCAGTTCTTC. The V call is TRBV12-3 or TRBV12-4, the J call TRBJ2-1; D possibly corresponds to TRBD1 (5 bases). V was trimmed by 7 bases and J by 7 bases, leaving 11 bases between them. This CDR3 has 12 amino acids.

This clonotype was counted between two and nine times. V usage is TRBV6-2 or TRBV6-3 and J usage is TRBJ1-1, with TRBD1 matching 7 bases. J gave up 4 bases and V 8 bases, and 10 bases lay outside the gene matches. CDR3 size: 14 residues. The germline V gene has CDR1 MNHEY and CDR2 SVGEGT. The CDR3 is CASSQRGPSTEAFF. CDR3 nucleotide sequence: TGTGCCAGCTCACAAAGGGGGCCTAGCACTGAAGCTTTCTTT.

This clonotype was counted ten times or more. The chain is built from TRBV12-3 or TRBV12-4 and TRBJ1-1; the D is unclear. This CDR3 region has 15 residues. Deletions cut 3 bases from V and 0 bases from J, with 11 bases between. This chain's CDR3 is CASSFFAGLNTEAFF. CDR3 DNA sequence: TGTGCCAGCAGTTTTTTTGCGGGCTTGAACACTGAAGCTTTCTTT.

This clonotype appeared a single time. This chain joins TRBV7-6 and TRBJ1-5; no firm D call. V shed 5 bases and J shed 0 bases, with 11 bases lying between them. The CDR3 loop spans 15 amino acids. Germline V gene lookup returns CDR1 SGHVS and CDR2 FNYEAQ. This CDR3 is CASSPDDYSNQPQHF. DNA for the CDR3: TGTGCCAGCAGCCCGGACGACTATAGCAATCAGCCCCAGCATTTT.

In DNA form, the CDR3 reads TGTGCCAGCAGCTCGCGCGGTGGCGAACCCCAGCATTTT. Translating gives CASSSRGGEPQHF. The rearrangement joins TRBV7-6 to TRBJ1-5, with D unresolved. Germline loops: CDR1 SGHVS, CDR2 FNYEAQ. Trimming cost V 4 bases and J 10 bases, with 14 bases left between them. CDR3 length: 13 amino acids.

This clonotype was seen a handful of times. Here the CDR3 DNA reads TGTGCCAGCAGCAAGTTGGGACGGGACTACGAGCAGTACGTC. Amino acids: CASSKLGRDYEQYV. V is TRBV7-6 and J is TRBJ2-7, with D possibly being TRBD1 or TRBD2 (5 bases each). The CDR3 extends over 14 amino acids. Per germline, CDR1 SGHVS and CDR2 FNYEAQ. Trimming took 5 bases from V and 3 from J, leaving 14 bases between them.

The chain links TRBV6-6 to TRBJ1-2; D may be TRBD1 (6 bases). CDR3 size: 18 residues. The germline V gene encodes CDR1 MNHNY and CDR2 SVGAGI (reference sequence). With 2 bases removed from V and 4 bases from J, the gap between germline ends came to 23 bases. CDR3 nucleotide sequence: TGTGCCAGCAGTTACACAAGGACAGAACTCCTGCTGGGCTATGGCTACACCTTC. It specifies CASSYTRTELLLGYGYTF.

The CDR3: CASSVPTYNYGYTF. The CDR3, as DNA: TGTGCCAGCAGCGTCCCTACGTATAACTATGGCTACACCTTC. V is TRBV7-9 and J is TRBJ1-2; no clear D. Trimming removed 5 bases from V and 1 base from J, with 11 bases in between. The germline V gene has CDR1 SEHNR and CDR2 FQNEAQ (reference sequence). The CDR3 is made up of 14 amino acids.

The chain couples TRBV7-8 to TRBJ2-3, with D uncertain. The germline gives CDR1 SGHVS, CDR2 FQNEAQ. Trimming stripped 5 bases from V and 4 bases from J, with 10 bases between. The CDR3 length is 13 residues. The CDR3 loop is CASSASLADTQYF. CDR3 coding DNA: TGTGCCAGCAGCGCCAGCTTGGCAGATACGCAGTATTTT. Full variable domain (missing parts from reference TRBV7-8 and TRBJ2-3): GAGVSQSPRYKVAKRGQDVALRCDPISGHVSLFWYQQALGQGPEFLTYFQNEAQLDKSGLPSDRFFAERPEGSVSTLKIQRTQQEDSAVYLCASSASLADTQYFGPGTRLTVL.

V is TRBV12-3 or TRBV12-4 and J is TRBJ2-7; no clear D. The CDR3 is made up of 15 amino acids. V was trimmed by 5 bases and J by 4 bases, leaving 18 bases between them. The CDR3 nucleotides are TGTGCCAGCAGTCCCTCTAGGGCCCGCCCGTACGAGCAGTACTTC. Its translation is CASSPSRARPYEQYF.

In its sample, this clonotype was seen many times. Written as DNA, the CDR3 is TGTGCCAGCAGCCAAAATGCAGGGGGCACTGAAGCTTTCTTT. Protein product: CASSQNAGGTEAFF. The chain is built from TRBV7-2 and TRBJ1-1, with 7 bases identical to TRBD1. There are 14 residues in the CDR3. The junction had 7 bases not matched to a gene; V was cut back by 5 bases and J by 4 bases. Germline values: CDR1 SGHTA, CDR2 FQGNSA.

The chain uses TRBV15 and TRBJ2-2; 7 bases agree with TRBD1. Germline CDR1 reads LNHNV; CDR2 reads YYDKDF (reference sequence). The trim removed 1 base at V and 5 bases at J, leaving 7 bases unmatched. The CDR3 is 16 residues long. In nucleotides, the CDR3 is TGTGCCACCAGCAGAGCAGGGGGATTAAGAACCGGGGAGCTGTTTTTT. Translation: CATSRAGGLRTGELFF.

The sample holds a few counts of this clonotype. The rearrangement links TRBV4-3 to TRBJ1-2; 11 bases agree with TRBD1. The V gene's germline CDR1 is LGHNA and CDR2 YSLEER. The V gene end was trimmed by 4 bases and the J gene end by 3 bases; junction bases not matched to a gene: 10. CDR3 length equals 17 residues. The CDR3 DNA reads as TGCGCCAGCAGCCCCCCTCCTGGGACAGGGGGTGACTATGGCTACACCTTC. It specifies CASSPPPGTGGDYGYTF.

This clonotype was observed a single time. V usage is TRBV9 and J usage is TRBJ2-3; possibly TRBD2 for D (6 bases). CDR3 length: 15 residues. Germline V gives CDR1 SGDLS, CDR2 YYNGEE. V lost 5 bases, J lost 5 bases, and 18 bases lay in between. The CDR3 nucleotides are TGTGCCAGCAGGGCTCGGGATGTGGAGGGAGATACGCAGTATTTT. Amino acids: CASRARDVEGDTQYF.

The chain has TRBV10-3 and TRBJ2-7; no reliable D call. V lost 3 bases and J 3 bases, leaving 3 bases between the germline ends. Germline V lookup: CDR1 ENHRY, CDR2 SYGVKD. CDR3 size: 11 residues. CDR3 nucleotide sequence: TGTGCCATCAGTGACCTCTACGAGCAGTACTTC. Protein product: CAISDLYEQYF.

The gene calls are TRBV4-1 and TRBJ2-1; D is possibly TRBD2 (6 bases). CDR3 length equals 14 residues. In germline, CDR1 is MGHRA, CDR2 YSYEKL. Trimming removed 1 base at V and 8 bases at J, with 12 bases between. The CDR3 sequence is CASSQVEGIDEQFF. In DNA, the CDR3 is TGCGCCAGCAGCCAAGTGGAGGGGATAGATGAGCAGTTCTTC.

The chain has TRBV20-1 and TRBJ1-2; a weak D match, TRBD1 (6 bases). Trimming removed 3 bases from V and 4 bases from J, with 18 bases in between. From germline, CDR1 is DFQATT and CDR2 SNEGSKA (reference sequence). This CDR3 has 15 amino acids. CDR3 protein: CSASDYREEGYGYTF. Here the CDR3 DNA reads TGCAGTGCTAGTGATTACAGGGAGGAGGGCTATGGCTACACCTTC.

This clonotype was observed a handful of times. V and J are TRBV4-1 and TRBJ1-5; D gene unclear. V lost 1 base, J lost 5 bases, and 6 bases lay in between. CDR3 length equals 13 residues. The germline V gene encodes CDR1 MGHRA and CDR2 YSYEKL. CDR3 sequence (DNA): TGCGCCAGCAGCCAAGGCGATTATCAGCCCCAGCATTTT. This codes for CASSQGDYQPQHF.

The chain employs TRBV29-1 and TRBJ2-1; either TRBD1 or TRBD2 may fit D (5 bases each). Germline V gives CDR1 SQVTM, CDR2 ANQGSEA. The CDR3 has 14 residues. The ends were cut back, 7 bases at V and 0 bases at J, with 13 bases in the middle. The CDR3 nucleotides read TGCAGCGGGGGACGACAGAGCTCCTACAATGAGCAGTTCTTC. Encoded protein: CSGGRQSSYNEQFF.

This chain uses TRBV4-1 with TRBJ2-5; 7 nucleotides match TRBD1. V gave up 4 bases and J gave up 5 bases; unmatched junction bases: 13. The germline V gene encodes CDR1 MGHRA and CDR2 YSYEKL. The CDR3 is made up of 16 amino acids. CDR3 sequence reads: CASSPSALTGDETQYF. CDR3 coding DNA: TGCGCCAGCAGCCCGTCGGCTCTTACAGGGGACGAGACCCAGTACTTC.

This clonotype occurred a few times. The chain combines TRBV6-4 with TRBJ2-3; D is perhaps TRBD2 (5 bases). CDR1 MRHNA and CDR2 SNTAGT come from the germline V gene. V was cut by 5 bases and J by 1 base, with 13 bases left in between. There are 15 residues in the CDR3. CDR3 protein: CASSPFNGGTDTQYF. DNA for the CDR3: TGTGCCAGCAGTCCTTTCAACGGGGGCACAGATACGCAGTATTTT.

The sample holds a few counts of this clonotype. The V call is TRBV12-3 or TRBV12-4, the J call TRBJ2-1; no reliable D call. The CDR3 has 13 amino acids. V lost 4 bases to trimming and J lost 9 bases, with 13 bases between them. CDR3 region: CASSSTFTSEQFF. The DNA of the CDR3 is TGTGCCAGCAGTTCAACATTTACCAGTGAGCAGTTCTTC.

The chain uses TRBV4-1 and TRBJ2-3, with D tentatively TRBD2 (5 bases). This CDR3 is 15 amino acids long. Trimming took 0 bases from V and 4 from J, leaving 11 bases between them. CDR1 is MGHRA and CDR2 is YSYEKL in the germline V gene. The CDR3 coding sequence is TGCGCCAGCAGCCAAGATACGGGATCTCCAGATACGCAGTATTTT. Residues: CASSQDTGSPDTQYF.

The chain has TRBV7-8 and TRBJ2-4; TRBD1 aligns across 7 bases. V dropped 5 bases and J dropped 1; count of bases not matched to a gene: 5. Germline V gives CDR1 SGHVS, CDR2 FQNEAQ. CDR3 size: 15 residues. The CDR3 region is CASSPTGSAKNIQYF. For the CDR3, the DNA is TGTGCCAGCAGCCCGACAGGGTCGGCCAAAAACATTCAGTACTTC.

This clonotype was seen a few times. The chain joins TRBV10-2 to TRBJ1-2, with D perhaps TRBD1 (6 bases). CDR3 length equals 16 residues. V was trimmed by 4 bases and J by 3 bases, leaving 18 bases between them. CDR1 and CDR2 from the germline V gene are WSHSY and SAAADI. The CDR3 reads CASSGGRGGAHYGYTF. The CDR3 nucleotides read TGCGCCAGCAGTGGTGGAAGGGGGGGCGCCCACTATGGCTACACCTTC.

The chain is built from TRBV27 and TRBJ1-2; D is uncertain. Germline lookup yields CDR1 MNHEY and CDR2 SMNVEV (reference sequence). V gave up 3 bases and J gave up 4 bases, with 12 bases separating them. The CDR3 length is 14 residues. In DNA form, the CDR3 reads TGTGCCAGCAGTTTGTCTCCCATCACCTATGGCTACACCTTC. This gives the protein CASSLSPITYGYTF.

This chain uses TRBV12-3 or TRBV12-4 with TRBJ2-1; the match to TRBD1 covers 9 bases. The trim removed 6 bases at V and 2 bases at J, leaving 17 bases unmatched. There are 19 residues in the CDR3. CDR3 region: CASSLLWDRADQPYNEQFF. The CDR3 nucleotides are TGTGCCAGCAGCTTACTCTGGGACAGGGCCGATCAGCCCTACAATGAGCAGTTCTTC.

The V gene is TRBV12-3 or TRBV12-4, the J gene TRBJ2-3; D is unresolved. With 6 bases removed from V and 5 bases from J, the gap between germline ends came to 18 bases. The CDR3 consists of 15 residues. The CDR3 reads CASSETRSLQDTQYF. The DNA of the CDR3 is TGTGCCAGCAGCGAAACGAGAAGTCTTCAAGATACGCAGTATTTT.

This clonotype was seen a handful of times. This chain joins TRBV6-1 and TRBJ2-5; 7 nucleotides align to TRBD1. The CDR3 is 22 residues long. CDR1 is MNHNS, CDR2 SASEGT, per germline. The junction had 27 bases not matched to a gene; V was cut back by 4 bases and J by 1 base. The CDR3 sequence is CASSAPGTVHPGEGVPQETQYF. CDR3 coding DNA: TGTGCCAGCAGTGCCCCCGGGACAGTTCACCCCGGGGAAGGCGTACCCCAAGAGACCCAGTACTTC.